The T cell receptor (beta chain) under discussion was sequenced for a study of T cells in Graves' hyperthyroidism and ophthalmopathy. TCR beta CDR3 region amplification was performed from RNA transcripts. In the first-round RT-PCR of the TCR CDR3, the HTBI primer set was used. TCRdb re-analysed the multiplex PCR reads in MiXCR, keeping a single row per CDR3 protein. Here the sample spans approximately 370,000 distinct CDR3 sequences, about 16% being singletons. The sample holds many counts of this clonotype. From germline, CDR1 is MGHRA and CDR2 YSYEKL. Trimming took 6 bases from V and 5 from J, leaving 13 bases between them. The CDR3 is made up of 14 amino acids.

This clonotype was sampled from a woman younger than 45 with Graves' hyperthyroidism. The rearrangement uses TRBV4-1 and TRBJ1-4; D gene uncertain. The sample comprised blood. The CDR3: CASRLGDVNEKLFF. CDR3 DNA sequence: TGCGCCAGCAGGCTGGGAGATGTGAATGAAAAACTGTTTTTT.